The clone carrying this T cell receptor (beta chain) was detected ten times or more. What it binds is unknown. CDR1 LGHNA and CDR2 YNFKEQ come from the germline V gene. Trimming removed 1 base from V and 8 bases from J, with 9 bases in between. The CDR3 extends over 13 amino acids. MiXCR was run by TCRdb on the 5' RACE reads, yielding one entry per CDR3 protein. The data contain some 170,000 distinct CDR3 sequences, roughly 8.8% of them singletons. These data come from a study of T cells after yellow fever vaccination. General study results and limits: The CD4 and CD8 compartments had a small share of their clonotypes in common.

The chain couples TRBV4-2 to TRBJ2-1; D uncertain. The specimen comprised CD8+ T cells sorted from PBMCs, sampled 45 days after the yellow fever booster vaccination. This clonotype originated in a man younger than 35 who received the YFV17D yellow fever vaccine. CDR3 loop: CASSQGFVHEQFF. In nucleotides, the CDR3 is TGTGCCAGCAGCCAAGGATTTGTTCATGAGCAGTTCTTC.